This T cell receptor beta chain emerged from a study of identical twins. Overall study findings and caveats: Findings came from cross-sectional statistics, without long-term follow-up of donors. Low generation probability was overrepresented in out-of-frame alpha sequences shared by twins. The more abundant beta clonotypes in cord blood had fewer insertions, and memory repertoires did not show this.

After removal of 4 bases from V and 0 bases from J, the junction contained 8 bases not matched to a gene. Germline V CDR1 and CDR2: KGHSH, LQKENI. CDR3 size: 16 residues. The cDNA had a unique molecular identifier and a template-switch universal primer site. TCRdb re-derived calls from the 5' RACE reads in MiXCR, one entry per CDR3 protein. The sample consists of 350,000 to 450,000 distinct CDR3 sequences, approximately 17% of them appearing once. This clonotype was found a few times. Its antigen is still unknown. Sequencing used naive T cells sorted from blood. V and J are TRBV18 and TRBJ2-7; TRBD2 agrees at 8 bases. The sequence was collected from a man aged 45-65 years in good health. The CDR3 is CASSRDGGRSSYEQYF. As DNA, the CDR3 is TGTGCCAGCTCACGAGATGGCGGGAGGAGCTCCTACGAGCAGTACTTC.